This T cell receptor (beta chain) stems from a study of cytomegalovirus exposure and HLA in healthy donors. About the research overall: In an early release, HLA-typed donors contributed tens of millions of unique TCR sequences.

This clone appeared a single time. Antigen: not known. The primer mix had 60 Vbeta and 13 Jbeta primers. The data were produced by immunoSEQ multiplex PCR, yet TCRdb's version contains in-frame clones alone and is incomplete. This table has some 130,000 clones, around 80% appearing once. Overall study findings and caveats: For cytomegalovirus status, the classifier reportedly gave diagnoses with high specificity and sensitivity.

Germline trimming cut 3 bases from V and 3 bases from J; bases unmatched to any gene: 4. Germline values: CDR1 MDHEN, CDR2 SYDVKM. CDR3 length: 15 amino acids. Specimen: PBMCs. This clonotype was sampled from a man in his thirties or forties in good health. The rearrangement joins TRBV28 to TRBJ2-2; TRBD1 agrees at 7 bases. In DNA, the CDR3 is TGTGCCAGCAGTTTGGGACAGTTTTACACCGGGGAGCTGTTTTTT. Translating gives CASSLGQFYTGELFF. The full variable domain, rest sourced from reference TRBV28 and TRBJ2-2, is DVKVTQSSRYLVKRTGEKVFLECVQDMDHENMFWYRQDPGLGLRLIYFSYDVKMKEKGDIPEGYSVSREKKERFSLILESASTNQTSMYLCASSLGQFYTGELFFGEGSRLTVL.